The next 18 T cell receptor beta chains were all read from a single sample in a study of blood T cells in healthy people across ages (dated by TCRdb to about 2015). The library was built by means of 5' RACE. Sequencing was carried out with an Illumina HiSeq 2500. A second PCR of roughly 7 to 11 cycles was performed with a sample-barcoded 5' primer and a J-beta primer mix. TCRdb trimmed public reads at Q25 via fastp, called clones via MiXCR and kept in-frame beta chains. Rows merge per CDR3 protein into single entries with the most common DNA and genes. This sample gives around 1,000,000 distinct CDR3 sequences in total; around 27% of them show up just once. The ten most abundant clones make up around 0.7% of the sample. These data are also associated with another study on T cells of mothers and their children.

Sequencing was performed on blood. These receptors came from a girl aged 2-10 years in good health.

The chain links TRBV5-1 to TRBJ1-1, with 7 bases matching TRBD1. This CDR3 contains 15 residues. In germline, CDR1 is SGHRS, CDR2 YFSETQ. V gave up 4 bases and J gave up 0 bases; unmatched junction bases: 6. The CDR3 spells CASSTVQGMNTEAFF. The CDR3 nucleotides read TGCGCCAGCAGCACGGTACAGGGGATGAACACTGAAGCTTTCTTT.

This clonotype has more than one count but fewer than ten. The gene calls are TRBV2 and TRBJ1-2; tentative D call: TRBD1 (5 bases). Germline V gene data show CDR1 as SNHLY and CDR2 as FYNNEI. CDR3 length equals 14 residues. With 6 bases removed from V and 1 base from J, the gap between germline ends came to 12 bases. CDR3: CASRVSGINYGYTF. DNA of the CDR3: TGTGCCAGCAGAGTATCAGGGATTAACTATGGCTACACCTTC.

V and J are TRBV7-8 and TRBJ2-4, with D hard to call. In germline, CDR1 is SGHVS, CDR2 FQNEAQ. Trimming cost V 5 bases and J 0 bases, with 11 bases left between them. This CDR3 has 15 amino acids. CDR3 DNA: TGTGCCAGCAGCCCATCCCGGATAGCCAAAAACATTCAGTACTTC. It translates to CASSPSRIAKNIQYF.

This chain links TRBV12-3 or TRBV12-4 with TRBJ2-2, with 12 bases matching TRBD2. With 5 bases clipped from V and 6 bases from J, the junction kept 4 bases outside the gene matches. CDR3 length equals 15 residues. In DNA form, the CDR3 reads TGTGCCAGCAGTCATCTAGCGGGAGGGCCCGGGGAGCTGTTTTTT. It specifies CASSHLAGGPGELFF.

The V gene is TRBV29-1, the J gene TRBJ2-4; D might be TRBD2 (5 bases). The V gene's germline CDR1 is SQVTM and CDR2 ANQGSEA. V was cut by 4 bases and J by 7 bases, with 11 bases left in between. This CDR3 is 12 amino acids long. CDR3 in amino acids: CSVGGRGNIQYF. Written as DNA, the CDR3 is TGCAGCGTTGGAGGGAGAGGGAACATTCAGTACTTC.

V and J are TRBV7-2 and TRBJ2-4; TRBD2 aligns across 10 bases. Germline CDR1 SGHTA, CDR2 FQGNSA. This CDR3 is 14 amino acids long. Trimming removed 3 bases from V and 6 bases from J; junction bases left unmatched: 2. CDR3 DNA: TGTGCCAGCAGCTTTGGACTAGCGGCAAACATTCAGTACTTC. It codes for CASSFGLAANIQYF.

The V call is TRBV4-2, the J call TRBJ2-7; tentative D call: TRBD2 (5 bases). The germline V gene encodes CDR1 LGHNA and CDR2 YNFKEQ. The CDR3 totals 14 residues. V was shortened by 1 base and J by 2 bases, with 9 bases between the two germline ends. The CDR3 coding sequence is TGTGCCAGCAGCCAAGGCGGACTTACCTACGAGCAGTACTTC. It translates to CASSQGGLTYEQYF.

The rearrangement joins TRBV6-2 or TRBV6-3 to TRBJ1-2; D perhaps matches TRBD1 (6 bases). CDR3 length equals 15 residues. Per the germline V gene, CDR1 is MNHEY and CDR2 is SVGEGT. V lost 2 bases, J lost 4 bases, and 14 bases lay in between. CDR3 sequence (DNA): TGTGCCAGCAGTTACCGGGGGCAGACTCTCTATGGCTACACCTTC. Residues: CASSYRGQTLYGYTF.

The V call is TRBV27, the J call TRBJ2-3, with D perhaps given as TRBD1 or TRBD2 (5 bases each). Trimming left V 5 bases short and J 0 bases short, with 15 bases between. The CDR3 sequence is 16 residues long. CDR1 is MNHEY, CDR2 SMNVEV, per germline (reference sequence). DNA of the CDR3: TGTGCCAGCAGTCCCGGGTGGGGGAAGAGCACAGATACGCAGTATTTT. Its translation: CASSPGWGKSTDTQYF.

The chain recombines TRBV27 with TRBJ1-6; D might be TRBD1 (5 bases). This CDR3 has 15 residues. Germline CDR1 reads MNHEY; CDR2 reads SMNVEV (reference sequence). V was shortened by 7 bases and J by 6 bases, with 16 bases between the two germline ends. CDR3 sequence: CASMAGLGVNSPLHF. CDR3 DNA sequence: TGTGCCAGCATGGCGGGGCTCGGCGTTAATTCACCCCTCCACTTT.

The J gene is TRBJ2-6, the V gene TRBV20-1; D remains unclear. The germline V gene has CDR1 DFQATT and CDR2 SNEGSKA (reference sequence). Trimming removed 3 bases from V and 4 bases from J, with 19 bases in between. This CDR3 has 17 amino acids. The CDR3 region has the DNA TGCAGTGCTAGTGGGCTATACCGGCCTTCCGGGGCCAACGTCCTGACTTTC. It encodes CSASGLYRPSGANVLTF.

The CDR3 DNA is TGTGCCAGCAGTTTTAGTGGAGCCGAGCAGTACTTC. Its protein is CASSFSGAEQYF. The genes are TRBV12-3 or TRBV12-4 and TRBJ2-7; D not resolved. The CDR3 extends over 12 amino acids. The V end lost 3 bases, the J end lost 6 bases, and 9 bases lay between the germline ends.

V and J are TRBV20-1 and TRBJ2-1; D could derive from TRBD1 or TRBD2 (5 bases each). This CDR3 region has 14 residues. Germline V gene data show CDR1 as DFQATT and CDR2 as SNEGSKA (reference sequence). Between the trimmed V and J ends, which lost 3 bases and 8 bases, there was a span of 17 bases. The CDR3 sequence is CSASIPGPRDEQFF. CDR3 DNA: TGCAGTGCTAGTATACCGGGGCCCAGAGATGAGCAGTTCTTC.

The chain couples TRBV28 to TRBJ2-7, with D perhaps assigned TRBD1 or TRBD2 (5 bases each). Germline V CDR1 and CDR2: MDHEN, SYDVKM. The CDR3 is 16 amino acids. V was trimmed by 5 bases and J by 1 base, leaving 18 bases between them. The CDR3: CASSPRGSYPSYEQYF. In nucleotides, the CDR3 is TGTGCCAGCAGTCCCCGGGGCTCGTACCCATCCTACGAGCAGTACTTC. The entire variable domain, with the rest obtained from reference TRBV28 and TRBJ2-7, is as follows: DVKVTQSSRYLVKRTGEKVFLECVQDMDHENMFWYRQDPGLGLRLIYFSYDVKMKEKGDIPEGYSVSREKKERFSLILESASTNQTSMYLCASSPRGSYPSYEQYFGPGTRLTVT.

J is TRBJ2-3 and V is TRBV29-1; 11 bases are shared with TRBD2. The CDR3 is 15 residues long. The J segment lost 2 bases and the V segment lost 7 bases, leaving 8 bases of the junction unmatched. The germline V gene encodes CDR1 SQVTM and CDR2 ANQGSEA. The CDR3 nucleotides are TGCAGCGCCGGACTAGCGGGCCTTATCACAGATACGCAGTATTTT. Residues: CSAGLAGLITDTQYF.

The V and J genes are TRBV5-1 and TRBJ2-7; D uncertain. The CDR3 is made up of 15 amino acids. Trimming removed 1 base from V and 2 bases from J, with 13 bases in between. Looked up from germline, CDR1 is SGHRS and CDR2 is YFSETQ. The CDR3 nucleotides read TGCGCCAGCAGCTTGACCGCAGAGGCTACCTACGAGCAGTACTTC. This sequence encodes CASSLTAEATYEQYF.

The CDR3, as DNA: TGCAGTGCCCAACTAGCGGGAGGGCCCTACAATGAGCAGTTCTTC. Protein: CSAQLAGGPYNEQFF. J is TRBJ2-1 and V is TRBV20-1; TRBD2 agrees at 13 bases. Germline lookup yields CDR1 DFQATT and CDR2 SNEGSKA (reference sequence). V gave up 6 bases and J gave up 2 bases; unmatched junction bases: 4. The CDR3 is 15 residues long.

This clonotype turned up a few times. The rearrangement uses TRBV20-1 and TRBJ1-4, with D tentatively TRBD1 (5 bases). The germline CDR1 and CDR2 sequences are DFQATT and SNEGSKA (reference sequence). The CDR3 is 15 residues long. Trimming stripped 1 base from V and 4 bases from J, with 13 bases between. CDR3 sequence reads: CSARGGPTNNEKLFF. The CDR3 nucleotides are TGCAGTGCTAGAGGGGGACCGACTAATAATGAAAAACTGTTTTTT.